Below are 15 T cell receptor beta chains sequenced from a single sample in a study of Graves' ophthalmopathy and Graves' hyperthyroidism (dated by TCRdb to the late 2010s). The instrument given in TCRdb is Illumina HiSeq 2000. For repertoire sequencing, TCR beta CDR3 regions were amplified from RNA transcripts. The first round of RT-PCR was done with HTBI primers and the Qiagen OneStep RT-PCR kit, and was followed by a second round of multiplex PCR, then size selection and purification. TCRdb itself trimmed the public reads at Q25 with fastp, ran MiXCR and retained productive beta chains. Entries are consolidated by CDR3 protein sequence, retaining the most common genes and DNA. The sample profile shows under 250,000 distinct CDR3 sequences; 20% to 25% of them were found once. Jointly, the top ten make up roughly 39% of the sample. Sample: peripheral blood. These receptors came from a woman in her 50s with Graves' ophthalmopathy. Donor details come from another sample of the same person, matched by shared clones.

This clonotype was counted ten times or more. V is TRBV12-5 and J is TRBJ2-5; 10 nucleotides agree with TRBD2. The CDR3 length is 13 residues. J gave up 5 bases and V 8 bases, and 5 bases lay outside the gene matches. Germline CDR1 reads LGHNT; CDR2 reads FRNRAP. CDR3 DNA: TGTGCTAGTTCTAGCGGGAGTTTCGAGACCCAGTACTTC. Its protein product is CASSSGSFETQYF.

This chain joins TRBV30 and TRBJ2-7, with TRBD2 matching 14 bases. Germline V gene data show CDR1 as GTSNPN and CDR2 as SVGIG (reference sequence). CDR3 length: 18 amino acids. The trim removed 1 base at V and 4 bases at J, leaving 12 bases unmatched. For the CDR3, the DNA is TGTGCCTGGAGTGGTAGAGGGACTAGCGGGAGAGGCTGGTACGAGCAGTACTTC. It codes for CAWSGRGTSGRGWYEQYF.

This clonotype was counted ten times or more. J is TRBJ1-6 and V is TRBV6-5; TRBD1 aligns across 10 bases. With V trimmed by 4 bases and J by 11 bases, 5 bases remained unmatched. The CDR3 spans 14 residues. Germline V gene lookup returns CDR1 MNHEY and CDR2 SVGAGI. The CDR3 spells CASSSGTGVAPLHF. The CDR3 DNA reads TGTGCCAGCAGTTCCGGGACAGGGGTGGCACCCCTCCACTTT.

This clonotype has a count of ten or more. V and J are TRBV12-3 or TRBV12-4 and TRBJ1-3; D ambiguous. The length of the CDR3 is 15 residues. V was cut by 4 bases and J by 2 bases, with 12 bases left in between. CDR3: CASSYPRATGNTIYF. The CDR3, as DNA: TGTGCCAGCAGTTACCCCCGGGCTACTGGAAACACCATATATTTT.

J is TRBJ2-7 and V is TRBV12-3 or TRBV12-4; maybe TRBD1 (6 bases). Trimming cost V 4 bases and J 2 bases, with 12 bases left between them. The CDR3 is made up of 14 amino acids. The DNA for the CDR3 is TGTGCCAGCAGTTCCCGGGACATAACCTACGAGCAGTACTTC. It yields the protein CASSSRDITYEQYF.

The chain recombines TRBV12-3 or TRBV12-4 with TRBJ2-7; 7 nucleotides line up with TRBD2. V lost 7 bases, J lost 2 bases, and 14 bases stayed unmatched. The CDR3 sequence is 16 residues long. CDR3 sequence (DNA): TGTGCCAGCACTTATTCGAGGGCTAGCGGAACCTACGAGCAGTACTTC. This translates into CASTYSRASGTYEQYF.

This clonotype was seen more than once but under ten times. The chain recombines TRBV28 with TRBJ2-5, with a possible D match to TRBD1 (6 bases). This CDR3 region has 14 residues. Deletions cut 5 bases from V and 5 bases from J, with 15 bases between. CDR1 MDHEN and CDR2 SYDVKM come from the germline V gene. The DNA of the CDR3 is TGTGCCAGCAGTCCCGCAGGGGTTATGGAGACCCAGTACTTC. As protein: CASSPAGVMETQYF.

The sample holds a few counts of this clonotype. This could be a read error, since a much larger clone is one nucleotide away. The V call is TRBV6-1, the J call TRBJ2-7, with 8 bases aligning to TRBD2. The CDR3 spans 15 residues. Germline CDR1 and CDR2: MNHNS and SASEGT. The CDR3 sequence: CVSSELSGSSYEQYF. CDR3 DNA sequence: TGTGTCAGCAGTGAACTCAGCGGGAGCTCCTACGAGCAGTACTTC.

CDR3 loop: CSASTPTEQYF. The CDR3, as DNA: TGCAGTGCTTCGACTCCAACCGAGCAGTACTTC. The V call is TRBV20-1, the J call TRBJ2-7; D not certain. Trimming left V 5 bases short and J 6 bases short, with 11 bases between. Germline values: CDR1 DFQATT, CDR2 SNEGSKA (reference sequence). The CDR3 length is 11 residues.

The chain recombines TRBV7-3 with TRBJ1-1; 7 bases line up with TRBD1. V trimming: 4 bases; J trimming: 10 bases; junction bases outside the gene matches: 9. Germline V gene sequence: CDR1 SGHTA, CDR2 FQGTGA. The CDR3 has 13 amino acids. As DNA, the CDR3 is TGTGCCAGCAGCTCCGCCCGGGACAGTGGAGCTTTCTTT. It is translated as CASSSARDSGAFF.

This clonotype showed up many times. The gene calls are TRBV12-3 or TRBV12-4 and TRBJ2-5, with 8 nucleotides matching TRBD1. The V segment lost 6 bases and the J segment 5 bases; nucleotides outside the gene matches: 8. This CDR3 has 14 amino acids. The chain's CDR3 is CASSPRGQTETQYF. The CDR3 nucleotides read TGTGCCAGCAGCCCCAGGGGGCAGACGGAGACCCAGTACTTC.

V is TRBV20-1 and J is TRBJ1-2; no firm D call. CDR3 size: 15 residues. The germline CDR1 and CDR2 sequences are DFQATT and SNEGSKA (reference sequence). Trimming removed 0 bases from V and 12 bases from J, with 23 bases in between. This CDR3 reads CSARDANTWSSGDTF. CDR3 DNA: TGCAGTGCTAGAGACGCTAACACCTGGTCCAGTGGAGACACCTTC.

This clonotype was seen repeatedly, ten times or more. The CDR3 protein is CASSINRGDNQPQHF. The CDR3 nucleotides read TGTGCCAGTAGTATAAACAGGGGGGACAATCAGCCCCAGCATTTT. The chain employs TRBV19 and TRBJ1-5, with 8 bases fitting TRBD1. Germline V gene lookup returns CDR1 LNHDA and CDR2 SQIVND (reference sequence). V lost 2 bases to trimming and J lost 3 bases; unmatched junction nucleotides: 3. The CDR3 sequence is 15 residues long.

The table lists this clonotype with a few counts. This may stem from a read error, because a much larger clone lies one nucleotide away. V and J are TRBV28 and TRBJ1-2; 7 bases match TRBD1. Germline V gene data show CDR1 as MDHEN and CDR2 as SYDVKM. J was trimmed by 4 bases and V by 8 bases; bases with no gene match: 16. The CDR3 has 16 amino acids. CDR3 residues: CASGYRRGQRAYGYTF. The CDR3 DNA reads as TGTGCCAGCGGTTATCGGAGGGGACAGAGAGCCTATGGCTACACCTTC.

V usage is TRBV12-3 or TRBV12-4 and J usage is TRBJ1-1, with D maybe TRBD1 (6 bases). This CDR3 is 12 amino acids long. V dropped 6 bases and J dropped 8 bases, with 13 bases sitting between them. The CDR3 loop is CASRTTGLEAFF. The CDR3 DNA follows: TGTGCCAGCAGGACGACAGGATTAGAAGCTTTCTTT.